This TCR beta chain was obtained from a study of T-cell memory formation after mild COVID-19. MiXCR, applied by TCRdb to the 5' RACE reads, yields one record per CDR3 protein. The profile covers roughly 80,000 distinct CDR3 sequences, with about 23% appearing a single time and over 40% taken by the ten largest. The sample holds a few counts of this clonotype. The germline CDR1 and CDR2 sequences are SNHLY and FYNNEI. This CDR3 comprises 14 residues. Trimming removed 3 bases at V and 2 bases at J, with 9 bases between. The sample consisted of PBMCs or a T cell subset sorted from them (not recorded which). The receptor comes from a man aged 18 to 35 who had mild COVID-19 (a few samples of this study predate the infection). Cell type and time point are not known. The rearrangement joins TRBV2 to TRBJ2-3, with D possibly being TRBD1 (5 bases). In nucleotides, the CDR3 is TGTGCCAGCAGTGAGGCAGGGAACACAGATACGCAGTATTTT. Translated, it gives CASSEAGNTDTQYF.